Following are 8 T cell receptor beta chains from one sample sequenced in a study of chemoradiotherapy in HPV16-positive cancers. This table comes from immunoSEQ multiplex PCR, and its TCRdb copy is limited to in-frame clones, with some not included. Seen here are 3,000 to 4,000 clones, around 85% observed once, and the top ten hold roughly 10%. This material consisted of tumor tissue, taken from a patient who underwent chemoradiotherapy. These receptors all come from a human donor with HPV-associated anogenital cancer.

The CDR3 here is CASSYSSAAGYNEQFF. The CDR3 region has the DNA TGTGCCAGCAGTTACTCTTCAGCCGCCGGCTACAATGAGCAGTTCTTC. V usage is TRBV6-5 and J usage is TRBJ2-1; the D is unclear. The CDR3 has 16 amino acids. Germline V lookup: CDR1 MNHEY, CDR2 SVGAGI. V lost 0 bases, J lost 3 bases, and 12 bases lay in between.

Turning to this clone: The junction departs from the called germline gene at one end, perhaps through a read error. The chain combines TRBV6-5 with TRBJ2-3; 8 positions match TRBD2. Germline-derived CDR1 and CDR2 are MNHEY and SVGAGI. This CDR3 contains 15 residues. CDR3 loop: CASRNSGAGTDAQYF. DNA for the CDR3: TGTGCCAGCAGAAATAGCGGGGCCGGCACAGATGCGCAGTATTTT.

The CDR3 spells CATWPAGTNTGELFF. DNA of the CDR3: TGTGCCACCTGGCCAGCGGGGACGAACACCGGGGAGCTGTTTTTT. This chain joins TRBV6-5 and TRBJ2-2; 7 nucleotides match TRBD2. Germline values: CDR1 MNHEY, CDR2 SVGAGI. CDR3 size: 15 residues. Unmatched junction bases numbered 8, after V lost 10 bases and J lost 0 bases.

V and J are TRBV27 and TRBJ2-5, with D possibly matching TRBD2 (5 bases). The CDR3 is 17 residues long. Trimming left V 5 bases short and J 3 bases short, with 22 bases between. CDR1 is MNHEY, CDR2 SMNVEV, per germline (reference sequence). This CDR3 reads CASSLRTVRIGKETQYF. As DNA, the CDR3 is TGTGCCAGCAGTCTCCGGACTGTTCGAATAGGGAAAGAGACCCAGTACTTC.

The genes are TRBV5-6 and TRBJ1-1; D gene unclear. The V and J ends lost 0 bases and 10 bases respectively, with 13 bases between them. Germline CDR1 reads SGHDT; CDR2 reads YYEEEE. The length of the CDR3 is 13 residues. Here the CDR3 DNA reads TGTGCCAGCAGCTTGGCCTCCGGGAAGTTAGCTTTCTTT. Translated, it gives CASSLASGKLAFF. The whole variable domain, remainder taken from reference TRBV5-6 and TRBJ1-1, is DAGVTQSPTHLIKTRGQQVTLRCSPKSGHDTVSWYQQALGQGPQFIFQYYEEEERQRGNFPDRFSGHQFPNYSSELNVNALLLGDSALYLCASSLASGKLAFFGQGTRLTVV.

CDR3 in DNA: TGCGCCAGCCAAGGGGGGATAGAGACCCAGTACTTC. Protein sequence: CASQGGIETQYF. The chain uses TRBV5-1 and TRBJ2-5; D may match TRBD1 or TRBD2 (6 bases each). CDR3 length: 12 amino acids. Germline-derived CDR1 and CDR2 are SGHRS and YFSETQ. Trimming removed 7 bases at V and 4 bases at J, with 11 bases between.

The CDR3 DNA reads TGTGCCAGCAGATTTACCACAGGGGACTATGGCTACACCTTC. This translates into CASRFTTGDYGYTF. The V gene is TRBV27, the J gene TRBJ1-2; the match to TRBD1 covers 7 bases. The CDR3 length is 14 residues. The V gene's germline CDR1 is MNHEY and CDR2 SMNVEV (reference sequence). The junction had 7 bases not matched to a gene; V was cut back by 6 bases and J by 3 bases.

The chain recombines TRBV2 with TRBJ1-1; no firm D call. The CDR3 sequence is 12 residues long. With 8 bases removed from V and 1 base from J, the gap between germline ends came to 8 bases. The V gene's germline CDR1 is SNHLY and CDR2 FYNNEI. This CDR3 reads CASLLRNTEAFF. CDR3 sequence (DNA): TGTGCCAGCCTTCTAAGGAACACTGAAGCTTTCTTT.